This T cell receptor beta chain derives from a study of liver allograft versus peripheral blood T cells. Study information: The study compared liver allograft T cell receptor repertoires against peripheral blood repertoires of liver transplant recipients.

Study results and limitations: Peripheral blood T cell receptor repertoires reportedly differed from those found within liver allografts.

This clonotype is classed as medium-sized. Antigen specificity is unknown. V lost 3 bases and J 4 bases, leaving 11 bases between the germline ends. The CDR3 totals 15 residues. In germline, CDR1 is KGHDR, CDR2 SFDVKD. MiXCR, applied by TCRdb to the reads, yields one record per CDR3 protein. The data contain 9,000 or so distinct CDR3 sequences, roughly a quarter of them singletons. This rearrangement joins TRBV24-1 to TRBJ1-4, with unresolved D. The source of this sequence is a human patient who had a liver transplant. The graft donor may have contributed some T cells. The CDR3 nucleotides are TGTGCCACCAGTGATAGCCGGGCGGGTAATGAAAAACTGTTTTTT. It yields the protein CATSDSRAGNEKLFF.